The 2 T cell receptor beta chains presented below share a single source sample, sequenced in a study of T cell changes during pregnancy in multiple sclerosis. Only in-frame clones appear in the TCRdb table, and some are missing; sequencing was by immunoSEQ multiplex PCR. The sample includes tens of thousands of clones, roughly 93% seen only once; the top ten take approximately 0.41%. Material: CD4+ T cells from peripheral blood mononuclear cells, obtained in the second trimester of pregnancy. These receptors originate from a female donor with multiple sclerosis, enrolled in a pregnancy study.

This clone has just a few counts. The gene calls are TRBV14 and TRBJ2-1; 8 bases map to TRBD1. Germline lookup yields CDR1 SGHDN and CDR2 FVKESK. The CDR3 runs to 15 residues. With 4 bases clipped from V and 3 bases from J, the junction kept 5 bases outside the gene matches. CDR3 bases: TGTGCCAGCAGCCTCCGGACAGGGTTCTACAATGAGCAGTTCTTC. Translating gives CASSLRTGFYNEQFF.

V and J are TRBV19 and TRBJ1-2, with 7 bases lining up with TRBD1. The CDR3 runs to 14 residues. The V segment lost 3 bases and the J segment 0 bases; nucleotides outside the gene matches: 1. CDR1 and CDR2 from the germline V gene are LNHDA and SQIVND (reference sequence). The CDR3 sequence: CASSIDRANYGYTF. In DNA, the CDR3 is TGTGCCAGTAGTATCGACAGGGCTAACTATGGCTACACCTTC.